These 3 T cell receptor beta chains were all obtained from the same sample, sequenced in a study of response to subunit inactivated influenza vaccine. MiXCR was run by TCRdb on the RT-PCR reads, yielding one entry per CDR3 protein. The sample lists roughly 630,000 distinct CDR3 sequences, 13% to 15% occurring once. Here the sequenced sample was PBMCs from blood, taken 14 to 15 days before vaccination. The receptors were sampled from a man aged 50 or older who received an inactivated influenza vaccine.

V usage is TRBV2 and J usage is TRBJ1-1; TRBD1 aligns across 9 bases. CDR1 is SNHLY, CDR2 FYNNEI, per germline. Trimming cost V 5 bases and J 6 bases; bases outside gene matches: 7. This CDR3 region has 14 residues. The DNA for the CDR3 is TGTGCCAGCAGTAAAACAGGGGGCCGTGCTGAAGCTTTCTTT. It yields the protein CASSKTGGRAEAFF. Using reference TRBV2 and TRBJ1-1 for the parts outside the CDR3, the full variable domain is EPEVTQTPSHQVTQMGQEVILRCVPISNHLYFYWYRQILGQKVEFLVSFYNNEISEKSEIFDDQFSVERPDGSNFTLKIRSTKLEDSAMYFCASSKTGGRAEAFFGQGTRLTVV.

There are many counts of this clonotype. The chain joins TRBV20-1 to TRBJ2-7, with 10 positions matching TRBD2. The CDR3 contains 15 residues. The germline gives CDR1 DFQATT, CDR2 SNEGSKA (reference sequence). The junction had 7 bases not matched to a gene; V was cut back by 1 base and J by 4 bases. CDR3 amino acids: CSARALAGGAYEQYF. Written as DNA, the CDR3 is TGCAGTGCTAGAGCTTTAGCGGGAGGTGCTTACGAGCAGTACTTC.

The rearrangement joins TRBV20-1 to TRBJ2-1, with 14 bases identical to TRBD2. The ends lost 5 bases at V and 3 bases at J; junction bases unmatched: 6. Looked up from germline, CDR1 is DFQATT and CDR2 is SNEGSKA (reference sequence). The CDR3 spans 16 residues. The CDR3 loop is CSAGLAGGKVYNEQFF. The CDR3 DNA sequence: TGCAGTGCTGGACTAGCGGGGGGTAAAGTCTACAATGAGCAGTTCTTC.